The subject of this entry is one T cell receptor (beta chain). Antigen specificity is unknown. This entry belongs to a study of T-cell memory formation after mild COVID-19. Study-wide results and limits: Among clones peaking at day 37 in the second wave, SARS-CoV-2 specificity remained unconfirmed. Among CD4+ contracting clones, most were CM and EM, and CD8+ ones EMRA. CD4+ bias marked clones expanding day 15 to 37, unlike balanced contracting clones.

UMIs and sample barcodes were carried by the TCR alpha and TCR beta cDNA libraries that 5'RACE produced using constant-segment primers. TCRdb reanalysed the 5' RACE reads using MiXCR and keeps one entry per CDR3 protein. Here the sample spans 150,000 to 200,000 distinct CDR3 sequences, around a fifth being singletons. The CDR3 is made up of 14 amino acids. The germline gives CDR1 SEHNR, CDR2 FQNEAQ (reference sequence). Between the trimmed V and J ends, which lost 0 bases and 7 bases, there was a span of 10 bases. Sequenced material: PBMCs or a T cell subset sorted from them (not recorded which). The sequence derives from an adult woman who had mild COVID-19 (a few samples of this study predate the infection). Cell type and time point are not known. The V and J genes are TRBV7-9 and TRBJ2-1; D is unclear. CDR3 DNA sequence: TGTGCCAGCAGCTTAGCGGTGGTGGGGAATGAGCAGTTCTTC. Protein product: CASSLAVVGNEQFF.